This is a list of T cell receptor beta chains from one sample in a study of blood T cell repertoires in COVID-19. The method was immunoSEQ multiplex PCR; TCRdb's version includes in-frame clones alone and lacks a portion of them. This sample carries around 190,000 clones, about 82% of them seen once, and the ten largest clones take 6.5%. Sequences were obtained from peripheral blood. The receptors stem from a man between 65 and 85 years old with active or convalescent COVID-19. CDR3s include the opening cysteine and the closing phenylalanine or tryptophan. Fields, in order: J gene, V gene, CDR3 length, D gene, CDR3 protein. The D gene is left open where the match is weak.

J gene: TRBJ2-2
V gene: TRBV7-9
CDR3 length: 13
D gene: NA
CDR3 protein: CASRDKNTGELFF

J gene: TRBJ1-6
V gene: TRBV30
CDR3 length: 15
D gene: NA
CDR3 protein: CAWSVLGGHNSPLHF

J gene: TRBJ2-1
V gene: TRBV4-1
CDR3 length: 16
D gene: TRBD2
CDR3 protein: CASSQDSLADYNEQFF

J gene: TRBJ1-2
V gene: TRBV6-5
CDR3 length: 13
D gene: NA
CDR3 protein: CASSRQPTVGYTF

J gene: TRBJ1-6
V gene: TRBV9
CDR3 length: 17
D gene: NA
CDR3 protein: CASTKRDLPTYNSPLHF

J gene: TRBJ2-5
V gene: TRBV7-9
CDR3 length: 15
D gene: TRBD1
CDR3 protein: CASSWDRGRQETQYF

J gene: TRBJ1-2
V gene: TRBV12-3/TRBV12-4
CDR3 length: 13
D gene: NA
CDR3 protein: CASSLALGGGYTF

J gene: TRBJ2-5
V gene: TRBV9
CDR3 length: 16
D gene: NA
CDR3 protein: CASSEKITITKETQYF

J gene: TRBJ2-3
V gene: TRBV29-1
CDR3 length: 13
D gene: NA
CDR3 protein: CSVVEGAGDTQYF

J gene: TRBJ2-1
V gene: TRBV24-1
CDR3 length: 18
D gene: TRBD2
CDR3 protein: CATSDSRIAGDTVNEQFF

J gene: TRBJ1-1
V gene: TRBV11-3
CDR3 length: 13
D gene: NA
CDR3 protein: CASSLGPGTEAFF

J gene: TRBJ1-4
V gene: TRBV19
CDR3 length: 18
D gene: TRBD1
CDR3 protein: CASSETSGGTGPNEKLFF

J gene: TRBJ2-1
V gene: TRBV24-1
CDR3 length: 17
D gene: TRBD2
CDR3 protein: CATSKSGAGGSYNEQFF

J gene: TRBJ1-1
V gene: TRBV12-5
CDR3 length: 11
D gene: NA
CDR3 protein: CASGDRTEAFF

J gene: TRBJ1-1
V gene: TRBV29-1
CDR3 length: 12
D gene: NA
CDR3 protein: CSVEGSGTQAFF

J gene: TRBJ2-5
V gene: TRBV21-1
CDR3 length: 19
D gene: NA
CDR3 protein: CASSRPRVRDRGRIETQYF

J gene: TRBJ2-3
V gene: TRBV9
CDR3 length: 17
D gene: TRBD2
CDR3 protein: CASSTGLPGGGTDTQYF